This T cell receptor beta chain was identified in a study of T-cell reconstitution after alpha-beta-depleted transplantation in children. Broader study findings: Recipient T cells and thymic progenitors that survived were the source of the high TCRbeta diversity seen at day 60 in some patients. At around two months after transplant, the alpha-beta T cells were reportedly derived from several hundred expanded clones that came from non-depleted graft cells. Counts and diversity of T cells one year after transplant came mostly from newly produced T cells.

This clonotype has ten or more counts. Its antigen is not identified. The germline CDR1 and CDR2 sequences are SEHNR and FQNEAQ (reference sequence). Trimming left V 5 bases short and J 5 bases short, with 25 bases between. This CDR3 comprises 18 residues. As it was prepared, the TCRbeta library received unique molecular identifiers. In TCRdb, the PCR reads were re-called with MiXCR into one record per CDR3 protein. The profile shows about 460,000 distinct CDR3 sequences, roughly an eighth of them singletons. Sequenced here: PBMCs, mostly from graft donor cells, sampled 180 days after TCRalphabeta/CD19-depleted stem cell transplant. The origin of this receptor is a female patient younger than 10 who had a stem cell transplant for aplastic anemia, so the T cells may come from the graft donor. The chain is built from TRBV7-9 and TRBJ2-1; D may be TRBD1 (6 bases). In DNA, the CDR3 is TGTGCCAGCAGCGTCCCCCTAAATGGGGGAAGGGGGAACAATGAGCAGTTCTTC. It encodes CASSVPLNGGRGNNEQFF.